This T cell receptor (beta chain) came from a study of OX40 agonist ivuxolimab in advanced cancers. In the study overall: Ivuxolimab was an agonistic, fully human IgG2 monoclonal antibody directed against OX40 (CD134), a costimulatory receptor. Intravenous ivuxolimab was administered to patients every 2 weeks at six dose levels: 0.01, 0.1, 0.3, 1.5, 3 and 10 mg/kg. Of the roughly 54 patients in dose escalation, about 20 had hepatocellular carcinoma, about 15 had melanoma, 9 had renal cell carcinoma and 9 had head and neck cancer. A male proportion of around 80% and a mean age of approximately 61 years, ranging from 23 to 79, were recorded for the dose-escalation cohort. Prior anti-PD-1, anti-PD-L1 or anti-CTLA-4 therapy was permitted, and checkpoint inhibitors had been received by around 40% of dose-escalation patients. Partial responses occurred in three dose-escalation patients, of whom one had hepatocellular carcinoma and two had cutaneous melanoma. The purpose of peripheral TCRbeta sequencing was to test whether ivuxolimab changed TCR sequence diversity and led to clonal T-cell expansion. The paper reports the monotherapy dose-escalation portion (N ≈ 50 patients) of the phase I ivuxolimab trial. Overall study results and their limits: In partial responders in the 0.1-3.0 mg/kg groups, normalized peripheral clonal expansion was found to be among the lowest, especially among CD8+ T cells. Antigen specificity was not determined for the clonally expanded peripheral T cells. After ivuxolimab, expanded clones were on average more numerous among CD8+ T cells than among CD4+ T cells. At doses of 0.1 to 3.0 mg/kg, clonal expansion of both CD4+ and CD8+ T cells in blood was seen between baseline and week 6. Low levels of normalized T-cell clonal expansion were also seen in some patients who did not respond.

To sequence the TCRbeta CDR3 region, genomic DNA was isolated from the sorted cells. The immunoSEQ Assay was used for sequencing of TCRbeta CDR3 regions. Sourced from immuneACCESS, this table was stored by TCRdb with only in-frame sequences that have V and J called. A share of the clones is absent; for the studies checked, an unresolved V gene accounts for under half, and the remainder has no known explanation. This sample is represented by fewer than 120,000 clones; roughly 89% of them were singletons. The ten largest clones take up less than 0.35% of the sample. Turning to this clone: Its antigen target is currently unknown. No qualities accompany the bases; no much larger clone lies one base away.

Patients with a history of autoimmune disease or receiving systemic immunosuppression were excluded from the trial. In every dose cohort, peripheral blood was drawn for TCR sequencing at baseline, cycle 4 day 1, and cycle 7 day 1. The samples were drawn from a first-in-human, open-label, multicenter phase I dose-escalation trial of ivuxolimab. Adults with locally advanced or metastatic head and neck squamous cell, hepatocellular, melanoma or renal cell carcinoma were enrolled in the trial. Before TCR sequencing, CD4+ and CD8+ T cells were separately sorted from peripheral blood. The clonotype comes from an adult with an advanced solid tumor such as melanoma, head and neck, liver or kidney cancer. The specimen was CD4+ or CD8+ T cells sorted from blood, collected in a trial of the OX40 agonist ivuxolimab.

CDR3 sequence: CASSPSGGDTGELFF. The DNA sequence reads TGTGCCAGCAGCCCTAGCGGGGGGGACACCGGGGAGCTGTTTTTT. The rearrangement combines TRBV7-3 with TRBJ2-2, with 12 bases in between that match TRBD2. After removal of 5 bases from V and 3 bases from J, the junction retains 1 base not matched to a gene. The CDR3 runs 15 amino acids, cysteine and phenylalanine included. CDR3 DNA is the only sequence kept; it has 45 bases, read in frame from the first base. CDR1 and CDR2, per the germline V gene, are SGHTA and FQGTGA.